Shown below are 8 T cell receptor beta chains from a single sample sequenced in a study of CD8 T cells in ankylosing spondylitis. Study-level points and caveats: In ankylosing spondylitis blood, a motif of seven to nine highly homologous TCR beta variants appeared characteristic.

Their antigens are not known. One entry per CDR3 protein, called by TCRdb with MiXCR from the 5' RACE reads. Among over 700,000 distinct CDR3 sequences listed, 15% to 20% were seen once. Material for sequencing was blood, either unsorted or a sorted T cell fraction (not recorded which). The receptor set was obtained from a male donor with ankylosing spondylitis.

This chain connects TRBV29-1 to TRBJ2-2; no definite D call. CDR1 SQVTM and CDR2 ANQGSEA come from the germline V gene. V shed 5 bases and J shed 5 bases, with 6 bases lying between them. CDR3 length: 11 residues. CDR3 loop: CSVYETGELFF. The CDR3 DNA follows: TGCAGCGTTTATGAAACCGGGGAGCTGTTTTTT.

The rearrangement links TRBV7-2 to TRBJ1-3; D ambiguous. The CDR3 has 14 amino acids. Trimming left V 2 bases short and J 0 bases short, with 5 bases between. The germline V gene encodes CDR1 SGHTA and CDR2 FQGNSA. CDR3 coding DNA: TGTGCCAGCAGCTTACGGCTCTCTGGAAACACCATATATTTT. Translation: CASSLRLSGNTIYF.

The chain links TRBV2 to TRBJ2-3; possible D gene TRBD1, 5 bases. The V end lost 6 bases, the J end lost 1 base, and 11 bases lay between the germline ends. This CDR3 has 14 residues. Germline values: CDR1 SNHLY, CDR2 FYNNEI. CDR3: CASSREVGTDTQYF. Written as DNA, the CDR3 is TGTGCCAGCAGCAGGGAAGTGGGCACAGATACGCAGTATTTT. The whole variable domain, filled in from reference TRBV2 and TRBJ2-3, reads EPEVTQTPSHQVTQMGQEVILRCVPISNHLYFYWYRQILGQKVEFLVSFYNNEISEKSEIFDDQFSVERPDGSNFTLKIRSTKLEDSAMYFCASSREVGTDTQYFGPGTRLTVL.

The CDR3 coding sequence is TGTGCCAGCAGTTTATGGGGCCAGGCCCAGTACTTC. It codes for CASSLWGQAQYF. This rearrangement joins TRBV28 to TRBJ2-5, with D unresolved. The germline CDR1 and CDR2 sequences are MDHEN and SYDVKM. V dropped 0 bases and J dropped 9 bases, with 8 bases sitting between them. This CDR3 has 12 residues. The full variable domain, rest sourced from reference TRBV28 and TRBJ2-5, is DVKVTQSSRYLVKRTGEKVFLECVQDMDHENMFWYRQDPGLGLRLIYFSYDVKMKEKGDIPEGYSVSREKKERFSLILESASTNQTSMYLCASSLWGQAQYFGPGTRLLVL.

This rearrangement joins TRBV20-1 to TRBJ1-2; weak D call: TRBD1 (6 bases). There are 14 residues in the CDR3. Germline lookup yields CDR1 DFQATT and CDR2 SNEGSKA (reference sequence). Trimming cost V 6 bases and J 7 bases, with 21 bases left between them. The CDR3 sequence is CSAIPGQHRGGYTF. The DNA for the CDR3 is TGCAGTGCCATCCCGGGACAACACCGGGGTGGCTACACCTTC.

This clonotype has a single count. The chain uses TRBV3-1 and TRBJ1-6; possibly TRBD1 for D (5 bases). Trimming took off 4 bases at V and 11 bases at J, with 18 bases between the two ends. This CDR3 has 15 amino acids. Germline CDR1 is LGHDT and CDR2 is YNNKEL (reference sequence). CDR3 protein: CASSLRRGREAPLHF. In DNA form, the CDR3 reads TGTGCCAGCAGCCTCCGACGGGGCCGAGAGGCACCCCTCCACTTT.

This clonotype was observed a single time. CDR3 protein: CASSSLGGDGEQYF. The CDR3 coding sequence is TGTGCCAGCAGCTCTCTAGGAGGGGACGGCGAGCAGTACTTC. The chain uses TRBV3-1 and TRBJ2-7, with a weak D call TRBD2 (6 bases). Germline CDR1 is LGHDT and CDR2 is YNNKEL (reference sequence). This CDR3 region has 14 residues. V lost 5 bases, J lost 6 bases, and 17 bases lay in between.

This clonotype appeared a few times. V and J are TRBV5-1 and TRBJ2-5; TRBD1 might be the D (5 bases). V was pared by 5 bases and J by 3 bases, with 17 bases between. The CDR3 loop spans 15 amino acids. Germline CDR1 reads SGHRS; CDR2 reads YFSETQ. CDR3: CASSVRPGPKETQYF. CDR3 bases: TGCGCCAGCAGTGTACGGCCAGGGCCAAAAGAGACCCAGTACTTC.